This record concerns one T cell receptor (beta chain) sequence. This entry comes from a study of cytomegalovirus exposure and HLA in healthy donors. The PCR was carried out with 60 Vbeta primers and 13 Jbeta primers. Clones were sequenced by immunoSEQ multiplex PCR, and TCRdb holds only the in-frame ones, with some missing. This sample carries 200,000 to 250,000 clones, approximately 81% of them seen once, and the ten largest clones take 1% to 1.5%. CDR1 SGHRS and CDR2 YFSETQ come from the germline V gene. V was cut by 0 bases and J by 4 bases, with 13 bases left in between. The length of the CDR3 is 15 residues.

The source of this sequence is a human donor in good health. What was sequenced was PBMCs. V is TRBV5-1 and J is TRBJ2-5; maybe TRBD2 (6 bases). The CDR3 region is CASSLDRTTRETQYF. The DNA for the CDR3 is TGCGCCAGCAGCTTGGACCGGACTACTCGAGAGACCCAGTACTTC.